This is a list of T cell receptor beta chains from one sample in a study of T cell responses to AZD1222 COVID-19 vaccine. TCRdb's copy holds only in-frame clones and misses some; the assay was immunoSEQ multiplex PCR. The sample records 86,000 or so clones, 85% to 95% being singletons. The sample here was peripheral blood, taken on day 0 of MenACWY control vaccination. These receptors originate from an adult in good health. Both conserved end residues are part of each CDR3. The D gene is left open where the match is weak. Part of the rows lack a size; the others show once, few, many or a class for expanded clones.

D: .; V: TRBV25-1; J: TRBJ2-7; size: .; CDR3: CASSGVGPYEQYF; DNA: TGTGCCAGCAGTGGAGTGGGCCCCTACGAGCAGTACTTC
D: .; V: TRBV6-5; J: TRBJ2-2; size: .; CDR3: CASSYSIAREELFF; DNA: TGTGCCAGCAGTTACTCGATCGCCCGAGAGGAGCTGTTTTTT
D: .; V: TRBV5-6; J: TRBJ1-1; size: .; CDR3: CASSLRSEAFF; DNA: TGTGCCAGCAGCTTGCGGTCTGAAGCTTTCTTT
D: TRBD1; V: TRBV18; J: TRBJ1-2; size: .; CDR3: CASSPGTGIFGYTF; DNA: TGTGCCAGCTCACCCGGGACAGGGATTTTCGGCTACACCTTC
D: .; V: TRBV28; J: TRBJ1-5; size: .; CDR3: CASSETGGQPQHF; DNA: TGTGCCAGCAGTGAGACGGGGGGTCAGCCCCAGCATTTT
D: TRBD2; V: TRBV30; J: TRBJ2-3; size: .; CDR3: CAWSSGGGSPDTQYF; DNA: TGTGCCTGGAGTTCCGGGGGAGGGAGTCCAGATACGCAGTATTTT
D: .; V: TRBV18; J: TRBJ1-5; size: .; CDR3: CASSPGDHQPQHF; DNA: TGTGCCAGCTCACCAGGGGACCATCAGCCCCAGCATTTT
D: .; V: TRBV10-3; J: TRBJ2-1; size: .; CDR3: CAIRWGPYSYNEQFF; DNA: TGTGCCATCAGATGGGGTCCGTACTCCTACAATGAGCAGTTCTTC
D: .; V: TRBV2; J: TRBJ2-7; size: once; CDR3: CATGDLSYEQYF; DNA: TGTGCCACTGGGGACCTCTCCTACGAGCAGTACTTC
D: .; V: TRBV25-1; J: TRBJ1-3; size: .; CDR3: CASSEARSGNTIYF; DNA: TGTGCCAGCAGTGAAGCGCGCTCTGGAAACACCATATATTTT
D: .; V: TRBV12-3/TRBV12-4; J: TRBJ2-1; size: .; CDR3: CASSFRRNEQFF; DNA: TGTGCCAGCAGTTTTCGCCGCAATGAGCAGTTCTTC
D: .; V: TRBV12-5; J: TRBJ1-5; size: .; CDR3: CASGSLGVSHHKDQPQHF; DNA: TGTGCTAGTGGCTCGTTGGGCGTTTCCCATCATAAAGATCAGCCCCAGCATTTT
D: TRBD1; V: TRBV29-1; J: TRBJ2-1; size: few; CDR3: CSVLLGDRGINEQFF; DNA: TGCAGCGTTCTTCTCGGGGACAGGGGTATTAATGAGCAGTTCTTC
D: .; V: TRBV7-6; J: TRBJ2-3; size: .; CDR3: CASSLAVTDTQYF; DNA: TGTGCCAGCAGCTTAGCGGTCACAGATACGCAGTATTTT
D: .; V: TRBV12-3/TRBV12-4; J: TRBJ1-5; size: .; CDR3: CASSPTGRGPQHF; DNA: TGTGCCAGCAGCCCGACAGGTCGAGGGCCCCAGCATTTT
D: TRBD1; V: TRBV29-1; J: TRBJ1-3; size: .; CDR3: CSVVQGGPSGNTIYF; DNA: TGCAGCGTTGTACAGGGGGGACCCTCTGGAAACACCATATATTTT
D: .; V: TRBV15; J: TRBJ2-5; size: .; CDR3: CATSRGIEQTQYF; DNA: TGTGCCACCAGCAGAGGGATCGAGCAGACCCAGTACTTC
D: .; V: TRBV30; J: TRBJ1-1; size: .; CDR3: CAWSEGTLPNTEAFF; DNA: TGTGCCTGGAGTGAGGGAACCCTACCGAACACTGAAGCTTTCTTT
D: .; V: TRBV27; J: TRBJ1-2; size: .; CDR3: CASSQGVGYTF; DNA: TGTGCCAGCAGTCAAGGGGTCGGCTACACCTTC
D: .; V: TRBV3-1/TRBV3-2; J: TRBJ1-6; size: .; CDR3: CASSSVRGLGSPLHF; DNA: TGTGCCAGCAGCTCCGTGCGAGGGTTGGGATCACCCCTCCACTTT
D: TRBD1; V: TRBV18; J: TRBJ1-2; size: .; CDR3: CASSPDRVHGYTF; DNA: TGTGCCAGCTCCCCAGACAGGGTCCATGGCTACACCTTC
D: .; V: TRBV7-8; J: TRBJ2-7; size: .; CDR3: CASSEDTLYEQYF; DNA: TGTGCCAGCAGCGAGGACACCCTCTACGAGCAGTACTTC
D: .; V: TRBV3-1/TRBV3-2; J: TRBJ1-1; size: .; CDR3: CASSQGAETEAFF; DNA: TGTGCCAGCAGCCAAGGGGCGGAGACTGAAGCTTTCTTT
D: .; V: TRBV13; J: TRBJ1-5; size: .; CDR3: CASSNGPRGNQPQHF; DNA: TGTGCCAGCAGCAACGGGCCAAGAGGCAATCAGCCCCAGCATTTT
D: .; V: TRBV7-2; J: TRBJ2-7; size: .; CDR3: CASSMGVHSYEQYF; DNA: TGTGCCAGCAGCATGGGAGTCCATTCCTACGAGCAGTACTTC
D: .; V: TRBV11-2; J: TRBJ2-1; size: .; CDR3: CASIPRPGTEYNEQFF; DNA: TGTGCCAGCATCCCTAGACCGGGCACGGAATACAATGAGCAGTTCTTC
D: .; V: TRBV11-2; J: TRBJ1-3; size: few; CDR3: CASSLGGSKSGNTIYF; DNA: TGTGCCAGCAGCTTAGGTGGCAGCAAATCTGGAAACACCATATATTTT
D: .; V: TRBV27; J: TRBJ2-5; size: .; CDR3: CASPLAGGGKETQYF; DNA: TGTGCCAGCCCCCTGGCAGGTGGGGGCAAAGAGACCCAGTACTTC
D: .; V: TRBV18; J: TRBJ2-5; size: .; CDR3: CASSPQETQYF; DNA: TGTGCCAGCTCGCCCCAAGAGACCCAGTACTTC
D: .; V: TRBV5-4; J: TRBJ2-1; size: .; CDR3: CAAQTDSNEQFF; DNA: TGTGCCGCCCAGACCGACAGCAATGAGCAGTTCTTC
D: .; V: TRBV2; J: TRBJ2-1; size: .; CDR3: CASSAARTPYNEQFF; DNA: TGTGCCAGCAGTGCGGCCAGGACCCCATACAATGAGCAGTTCTTC
D: TRBD1; V: TRBV5-1; J: TRBJ1-2; size: .; CDR3: CASSLDREASYYGYTF; DNA: TGCGCCAGCAGCTTAGACAGGGAGGCGTCTTACTATGGCTACACCTTC
D: TRBD2; V: TRBV19; J: TRBJ2-2; size: .; CDR3: CASKLLAGGPLGELFF; DNA: TGTGCCAGTAAACTCCTAGCGGGAGGGCCGCTCGGGGAGCTGTTTTTT
D: TRBD1; V: TRBV9; J: TRBJ1-2; size: .; CDR3: CASSVARGQDGYTF; DNA: TGTGCCAGCAGCGTAGCCCGTGGACAGGATGGCTACACCTTC
D: .; V: TRBV28; J: TRBJ1-2; size: once; CDR3: CASSAPGLYYGYTF; DNA: TGTGCCAGCAGTGCTCCGGGACTCTACTATGGCTACACCTTC
D: TRBD1; V: TRBV5-8; J: TRBJ1-6; size: once; CDR3: CASSFGTANSPLHF; DNA: TGTGCCAGCAGCTTCGGGACAGCCAATTCACCCCTCCACTTT
D: .; V: TRBV20-1; J: TRBJ2-5; size: .; CDR3: CSARREETQYF; DNA: TGCAGTGCTAGGAGGGAAGAGACCCAGTACTTC
D: .; V: TRBV19; J: TRBJ2-1; size: .; CDR3: CASSIVDPTAVYNEQFF; DNA: TGTGCCAGTAGTATAGTGGACCCGACGGCTGTCTACAATGAGCAGTTCTTC
D: .; V: TRBV27; J: TRBJ1-5; size: once; CDR3: CASSFLGGGNQPQHF; DNA: TGTGCCAGCAGTTTTCTGGGGGGAGGTAATCAGCCCCAGCATTTT